The sequence of this T cell receptor (beta chain) was determined in a study of T-cell memory formation after mild COVID-19. Study-wide findings and caveats: Clones shrinking between day 15 and 85 showed a balanced CD4/CD8 split, and those that grew later tilted toward CD4+.

As regards this clonotype: Its cognate antigen is unknown.

This CDR3 spans 15 amino acids. The V gene lost 4 bases and the J gene lost 4 bases, with 16 bases spanning the gap. The germline V gene encodes CDR1 MDHEN and CDR2 SYDVKM. TCRdb reprocessed the 5' RACE reads via MiXCR and lists one record per CDR3 protein. Here the sample spans 350,000 to 450,000 distinct CDR3 sequences, 24% being singletons. This chain joins TRBV28 and TRBJ1-2; possible D gene TRBD1, 6 bases. The clonotype comes from an adult woman who had mild COVID-19 (a few samples of this study predate the infection). Cell type and time point are not known. The sequencing sample was made of PBMCs or a T cell subset sorted from them (not recorded which). This CDR3 is CASSSRTEDSYGYTF. The CDR3 DNA sequence: TGTGCCAGCAGTTCACGGACAGAGGATAGCTATGGCTACACCTTC.